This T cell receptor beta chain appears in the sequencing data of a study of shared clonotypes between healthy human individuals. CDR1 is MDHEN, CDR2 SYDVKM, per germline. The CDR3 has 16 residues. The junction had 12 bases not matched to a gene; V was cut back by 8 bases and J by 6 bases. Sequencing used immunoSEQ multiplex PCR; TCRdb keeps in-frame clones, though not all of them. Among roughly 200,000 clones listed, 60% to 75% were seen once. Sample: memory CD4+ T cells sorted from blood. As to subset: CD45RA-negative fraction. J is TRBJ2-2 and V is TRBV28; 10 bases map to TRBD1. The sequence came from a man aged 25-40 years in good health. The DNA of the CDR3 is TGTGCCAGCTATCAGAGAGGGACAGGGGCGTCCGGGGAGCTGTTTTTT. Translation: CASYQRGTGASGELFF.